The clone carrying this T cell receptor (beta chain) came up a few times. V lost 5 bases and J lost 7; bases outside the gene matches: 13. CDR1 and CDR2 from the germline V gene are LGHDT and YNNKEL (reference sequence). The CDR3 covers 15 residues. PCR was performed a second time for roughly 7 to 11 cycles using a sample-barcoded 5' primer and a J-beta primer mix. Each CDR3 protein gets one entry after TCRdb re-called the 5' RACE reads with MiXCR. The repertoire holds hundreds of thousands of distinct CDR3 sequences, with around 36% as singletons. These data belong to a study of blood T cells in healthy people across ages.

This chain connects TRBV3-1 to TRBJ1-2; 7 bases line up with TRBD1. Sequencing was carried out using blood. The clonotype was recovered from a man in his late teens or twenties in good health. CDR3 DNA sequence: TGTGCCAGCAGCACCCCCTCAGGGGGTTCAAGTGGCTACACCTTC. Translated: CASSTPSGGSSGYTF.